This T cell receptor (beta chain) was documented in a study of beta chain features in type 1 diabetes (dated by TCRdb to the late 2010s). General notes on the study: Mean age, gender distribution, total cell number and subset yield were not different between patients and healthy donors. In the study, recently diagnosed type 1 diabetes patients and matched healthy donors were compared on the TCRB repertoires of their sorted circulating CD4+ T cell subsets. Naive and central memory subsets were obtained from all 28 donors, but regulatory and stem cell-like memory subsets were isolated from only 8 patients and roughly 8 healthy donors. Across all samples, roughly 110,000,000 sorted cells were examined, and cell number per subset correlated strongly with RNA yield.

The High Capacity cDNA Reverse Transcription Kit was used to reverse transcribe all of the isolated RNA, meaning that expressed TCRB transcripts were what got sequenced. Deep immunoSEQ sequencing was applied to naive, central memory and regulatory T cell samples, giving an average of roughly 3.5 million total reads per sample. After sorted cells were lysed in RLT buffer, RNA was extracted with DNase-treated RNeasy Micro or Mini kits, with the choice depending on cell number. To prevent cross-contamination, every cell subset was processed on its own, while patient and healthy donor samples were processed together. The immunoSEQ multiplex PCR was used to amplify TCRB sequences from cDNA, generating 87-bp fragments that spanned the CDR3 region. Sequencing of the amplicons was performed on the Illumina HiSeq platform. Turning to the authors' computational methods: PCR bias was computationally corrected using synthetic template baselines, reads within Hamming distance 2 were collapsed, and singletons that could not be merged were discarded. Reads were aligned to IMGT to assign V, D and J genes, CDR3 length, and insertions or deletions at six rearrangement sites. Within each subset, clonotype counts were normalized to sorted cell number, and only after that were true diversity and Gini coefficients computed with the tcR R package. Repertoire sharing was quantified using the overlap coefficient calculated on TCRB nucleotide sequences. TCRdb retrieved this table from immuneACCESS and kept in-frame rearrangements only. Not all clones are present; in checked studies, unresolved V genes account for under half, and no reason is known for the remainder. The V and J calls and clone size are taken from that table; D and trimming were inferred from the DNA. Recorded for this sample are 300,000 to 400,000 clones; over 8.5% of them occurred a single time. The ten largest make up about 0.63% of the sample.

General findings and caveats noted by the study authors: Shorter templates might have been favored by PCR, but patient and control samples were amplified and corrected together, so both groups would have been affected equally by any skew. Fewer insertions and more nucleotide deletions at VDJ recombination sites were observed in patients with type 1 diabetes, implying thymic rearrangement abnormalities. Because the HLA sub-analyses included only small numbers of individuals, any influence of HLA type on TCRB rearrangement was left unresolved. Because cDNA rather than genomic DNA was sequenced, highly expressing activated cells could have been over-represented, although no difference in activation and CD3 levels was found between groups. In all four CD4+ subsets, TCRB CDR3 length was moderately but significantly shorter in type 1 diabetes patients. Naive, central memory and regulatory TCRB repertoires appeared to be more similar among patients than among healthy donors.

Per the germline V gene, SGHDT is the CDR1 and YYEEEE is the CDR2. The junction carries 7 bases between V and J, which are trimmed by 1 base and 2 bases respectively. The cysteine opens and the phenylalanine closes a CDR3 of 13 amino acids. The only DNA kept is the CDR3, 39 bases in frame from the first base. From each donor, a single peripheral blood sample of approximately 120 mL on average was drawn into heparinised tubes. A BD FACSAria II was used to sort naive, central memory, regulatory and stem cell-like memory CD4+ T cells with a panel that included CD45RO, CCR7, CD25, CD127, CD95 and CD27. A purity above 95% was achieved for all sorted populations. PBMCs were isolated immediately by Lymphoprep density gradient centrifugation and stained directly without culture. Samples were stained and sorted in pairs, with one healthy donor and one patient per experiment, so that batch effects were minimized.

This clone was counted ten times or more. The antigen it recognizes is unknown. Nothing much larger sits one base from this clone, and base qualities are not available. What was sequenced was central memory CD4+ T cells from blood. Here the chain combines TRBV5-6 and TRBJ2-7; matching of 5 bases hints at TRBD1 as the D gene. The source is a man aged 25 to 40 with type 1 diabetes. The CDR3 here reads CASSLWGTYEQYF. The nucleotide sequence reads TGTGCCAGCAGCTTGTGGGGCACCTACGAGCAGTACTTC.